This T cell receptor beta chain was captured by sequencing in a study of T cell responses to AZD1222 COVID-19 vaccine. Study-wide points: Across the whole spike, CD4 TCRs peaked at regions 160-218 and 743-854. Only a handful of AZD1222 recipients, six or seven in all, had baseline seropositivity.

TCRdb's copy holds only in-frame clones and misses some; the assay was immunoSEQ multiplex PCR. The sample yields roughly 100,000 clones, 80% to 90% seen once. To note about this clone: Its specificity is unknown.

Germline trimming cut 6 bases from V and 2 bases from J; bases unmatched to any gene: 6. The CDR3 is 14 residues long. Germline V gene sequence: CDR1 MNHEY, CDR2 SMNVEV (reference sequence). The V and J genes are TRBV27 and TRBJ2-7, with 8 bases lining up with TRBD1. The clonotype was recovered from an adult in good health. Source: peripheral blood, taken on day 0 of AZD1222 vaccination. The CDR3 loop reads CASSKDRGPYEQYF. CDR3 bases: TGTGCCAGCAGCAAAGACAGGGGACCCTACGAGCAGTACTTC.